Listed below are T cell receptor beta chains from one sample, sequenced in a study of blood T cell repertoires in COVID-19. Sequenced by immunoSEQ multiplex PCR; TCRdb stores in-frame clones only, minus some. The data contain roughly 250,000 clones, around 90% of them singletons. Sequencing was carried out using PBMCs or T cells enriched from blood (not recorded which). These receptors were collected from a woman aged 25 to 39 with acute COVID-19. Each CDR3 is given with its conserved first and last residue. A D gene is named only where the DNA matches it firmly. Clone size, where shown, is once, few, many, or a class for clones that have expanded.

>TRBD1|TRBV5-6|TRBJ1-1|.
TGTGCCAGCAGCCGCCGACAGGGTTGGAACACTGAAGCTTTCTTT
CASSRRQGWNTEAFF
>TRBD1|TRBV28|TRBJ1-2|.
TGTGCCAGCAGGCCCACAGGGGTTGACTATGGCTACACCTTC
CASRPTGVDYGYTF
>TRBD1|TRBV4-3|TRBJ1-1|.
TGCGCCAGCAGCCAAGATCAAGGACAGGTGTACACTGAAGCTTTCTTT
CASSQDQGQVYTEAFF
>TRBD1|TRBV6-6|TRBJ1-2|.
TGTGCCAGCAGTTACCCCACAGGGGTTAATGGCTACACCTTC
CASSYPTGVNGYTF
>.|TRBV11-3|TRBJ2-2|once
TGTGCCAGCAGCTTCGCAGCGAACACCGGGGAGCTGTTTTTT
CASSFAANTGELFF
>.|TRBV24-1|TRBJ1-3|.
TGTGCCACCAGTGATGAAGACCCGGGACTCAAGAGGGTCTCTGGAAACACCATATATTTT
CATSDEDPGLKRVSGNTIYF
>.|TRBV3-1/TRBV3-2|TRBJ2-6|once
TGTGCCAGCAGCCTCTCACGGGGGGCTCTCTCTGGGGCCAACGTCCTGACTTTC
CASSLSRGALSGANVLTF
>.|TRBV29-1|TRBJ1-5|.
TGCAGCGTTGTATCGGGAAATCAGCCCCAGCATTTT
CSVVSGNQPQHF
>TRBD1|TRBV19|TRBJ2-1|.
TGTGCCAGTAGTATGGACAGGGGATTCTACAATGAGCAGTTCTTC
CASSMDRGFYNEQFF
>.|TRBV3-1/TRBV3-2|TRBJ2-7|.
TGTGCCAGCAGCCATGCCAGGGACTACGAGCAGTACTTC
CASSHARDYEQYF
>.|TRBV4-1|TRBJ2-2|.
TGCGCCAGCAGCCTGACTACCTCGCTGCGCACCGGGGAGCTGTTTTTT
CASSLTTSLRTGELFF
>TRBD2|TRBV24-1|TRBJ2-5|.
TGTGCCACCAGTGACCCCCCCCGGGAGGCCCCCTCAACCCAGTACTTC
CATSDPPREAPSTQYF
>.|TRBV5-1|TRBJ1-6|.
TGCGCCAGCAGCTTGGCCGGCCAGGGGTCCAATTCACCCCTCCACTTT
CASSLAGQGSNSPLHF
>TRBD2|TRBV3-1/TRBV3-2|TRBJ2-1|.
TGTGCCAGCAGCCAAGATCACGGGGGGGGTTACAATGAGCAGTTCTTC
CASSQDHGGGYNEQFF
>TRBD1|TRBV28|TRBJ1-2|once
TGTGCCAGCAGTTTAAGGGACAGGTATGGCTACACCTTC
CASSLRDRYGYTF
>.|TRBV9|TRBJ2-3|.
TGTGCCAGCAGCTCACAGGAACCAGATACGCAGTATTTT
CASSSQEPDTQYF
>TRBD2|TRBV7-2|TRBJ2-3|.
TGTGCCAGCAGCTTTGGACTAGCGGGAGGGGACAATACGCAGTATTTT
CASSFGLAGGDNTQYF